The 14 T cell receptor beta chains below come from one sample, sequenced in a study of blood T cell repertoires in COVID-19. Sequencing used immunoSEQ multiplex PCR; TCRdb keeps in-frame clones, though not all of them. The sample has around 120,000 clones, 80% seen once. Input material: peripheral blood. All receptors come from a man between 65 and 85 years old with acute or convalescent COVID-19.

The rearrangement links TRBV5-1 to TRBJ2-3; 9 nucleotides line up with TRBD1. The CDR3 loop spans 15 amino acids. CDR1 and CDR2 from the germline V gene are SGHRS and YFSETQ. V shed 4 bases, J shed 4 bases, and the junction held 7 bases outside the gene matches. As DNA, the CDR3 is TGCGCCAGCAGCAGGGGACAGGGAGCCTCAGATACGCAGTATTTT. Its translation is CASSRGQGASDTQYF.

The V call is TRBV11-2, the J call TRBJ2-2; TRBD1 aligns across 12 bases. Trimming removed 4 bases from V and 8 bases from J; junction bases left unmatched: 8. The CDR3 sequence is 16 residues long. Germline V CDR1 and CDR2: SGHAT, FQNNGV. The CDR3 DNA reads as TGTGCCAGCAGCTCGTGGGACAGGGGGCTCGTGGGGGAGCTGTTTTTT. Protein sequence: CASSSWDRGLVGELFF.

The genes are TRBV3-1 (or the pseudogene TRBV3-2) and TRBJ2-3, with 10 bases matching TRBD2. The germline V gene encodes CDR1 LGHDT and CDR2 YNNKEL (reference sequence). V trimming: 0 bases; J trimming: 1 base; junction bases outside the gene matches: 1. The length of the CDR3 is 16 residues. CDR3 protein: CASSQDLAGGTDTQYF. The CDR3 DNA reads TGTGCCAGCAGCCAAGACCTAGCGGGGGGCACAGATACGCAGTATTTT.

V is TRBV5-1 and J is TRBJ2-6; the D is unclear. Trimming removed 1 base at V and 1 base at J, with 6 bases between. The CDR3 totals 15 residues. Germline CDR1 reads SGHRS; CDR2 reads YFSETQ. The CDR3 protein is CASSLSPSGANVLTF. The CDR3 DNA reads TGCGCCAGCAGCTTGTCTCCTTCTGGGGCCAACGTCCTGACTTTC.

CDR3 region: CASGEPAADTQYF. Written as DNA, the CDR3 is TGCGCCAGCGGGGAGCCTGCCGCAGATACGCAGTATTTT. V and J are TRBV5-1 and TRBJ2-3, with D possibly matching TRBD2 (5 bases). Trimming took off 7 bases at V and 4 bases at J, with 13 bases between the two ends. In germline, CDR1 is SGHRS, CDR2 YFSETQ. CDR3 length: 13 amino acids.

J is TRBJ2-7 and V is TRBV12-5, with D tentatively TRBD1 (7 bases). This CDR3 has 15 amino acids. The ends were cut back, 5 bases at V and 0 bases at J, with 14 bases in the middle. In germline, CDR1 is LGHNT, CDR2 FRNRAP. The CDR3 sequence is CASGLGGTASYEQYF. The DNA for the CDR3 is TGTGCTAGTGGTCTCGGCGGGACAGCCTCCTACGAGCAGTACTTC. Together with reference TRBV12-5 and TRBJ2-7, the CDR3 gives the full variable domain: DARVTQTPRHKVTEMGQEVTMRCQPILGHNTVFWYRQTMMQGLELLAYFRNRAPLDDSGMPKDRFSAEMPDATLATLKIQPSEPRDSAVYFCASGLGGTASYEQYFGPGTRLTVT.

The gene calls are TRBV3-1 (or the pseudogene TRBV3-2) and TRBJ1-2; 10 bases fit TRBD1. The CDR3 has 16 amino acids. The J segment lost 8 bases and the V segment lost 1 base, leaving 10 bases of the junction unmatched. Germline V gives CDR1 LGHDT, CDR2 YNNKEL (reference sequence). CDR3 residues: CASSQVPGTGAGGYTF. The CDR3, as DNA: TGTGCCAGCAGCCAAGTCCCCGGGACAGGGGCGGGAGGCTACACCTTC.

The chain has TRBV5-1 and TRBJ2-1; a possible D gene is TRBD1 (6 bases). The CDR3 extends over 14 amino acids. Looked up from germline, CDR1 is SGHRS and CDR2 is YFSETQ. V was cut by 3 bases and J by 9 bases, with 16 bases left in between. The CDR3 DNA follows: TGCGCCAGCAGCTCCACAGGGAGTCGGGGTGAGCAGTTCTTC. Translation gives CASSSTGSRGEQFF.

V usage is TRBV4-2 and J usage is TRBJ2-1; D is perhaps TRBD2 (6 bases). V lost 3 bases to trimming and J lost 0 bases, with 12 bases between them. The CDR3 contains 16 residues. CDR1 and CDR2 from the germline V gene are LGHNA and YNFKEQ. The CDR3 loop reads CASSQLPGSSYNEQFF. CDR3 nucleotide sequence: TGTGCCAGCAGCCAGTTACCCGGGAGCTCCTACAATGAGCAGTTCTTC.

The CDR3 loop is CASSTAGSDNSPLHF. CDR3 in DNA: TGTGCCAGTAGTACGGCAGGGTCCGATAATTCACCCCTCCACTTT. V is TRBV19 and J is TRBJ1-6; the D gene is possibly TRBD1 (5 bases). Germline CDR1 and CDR2: LNHDA and SQIVND (reference sequence). The V end lost 4 bases, the J end lost 5 bases, and 12 bases lay between the germline ends. This CDR3 has 15 amino acids.

The chain couples TRBV5-1 to TRBJ1-3, with TRBD1 matching over 10 bases. Losses at the gene ends were 4 bases for V and 4 bases for J; bases not matched to a gene: 2. The germline V gene encodes CDR1 SGHRS and CDR2 YFSETQ. This CDR3 is 14 amino acids long. The chain's CDR3 is CASSTGQGGNTIYF. The CDR3, as DNA: TGCGCCAGCAGCACGGGACAGGGGGGAAACACCATATATTTT.

V and J are TRBV11-3 and TRBJ2-1; D call uncertain. Germline CDR1 and CDR2: SGHNT and YENEEA. Trimming removed 1 base at V and 5 bases at J, with 12 bases between. This CDR3 has 15 amino acids. In DNA, the CDR3 is TGTGCCAGCAGCTTAGCCCCGTTTGGAGACAATGAGCAGTTCTTC. Residues: CASSLAPFGDNEQFF.

This clone showed up just a few times. The CDR3 protein is CASSLTRTGRDSPLHF. The CDR3 DNA reads TGTGCCAGCAGCCTTACACGGACAGGGAGAGACTCACCCCTCCACTTT. The V and J genes are TRBV3-1 (or the pseudogene TRBV3-2) and TRBJ1-6; TRBD1 aligns across 8 bases. V trimming: 4 bases; J trimming: 10 bases; junction bases outside the gene matches: 12. The germline gives CDR1 LGHDT, CDR2 YNNKEL (reference sequence). CDR3 length: 16 amino acids.

V usage is TRBV6-2 or TRBV6-3 and J usage is TRBJ2-2, with a possible D match to TRBD2 (5 bases). Germline CDR1 is MNHEY and CDR2 is SVGEGT. The CDR3 is made up of 15 amino acids. V gave up 6 bases and J gave up 4 bases, with 15 bases separating them. CDR3 coding DNA: TGTGCCAGCAGCCCTTTAGGAGGTTCCACCGGGGAGCTGTTTTTT. Encoded protein: CASSPLGGSTGELFF.